This T cell receptor beta chain was obtained from a study of cytomegalovirus exposure and HLA in healthy donors. This clone was observed a single time. The CDR3 is 14 amino acids. Germline CDR1 and CDR2: LNHNV and YYDKDF (reference sequence). The V end was cut by 5 bases, the J end by 2 bases, with 13 bases between. This PCR relied on a set of 60 Vbeta primers and 13 Jbeta primers. Sequencing was performed with immunoSEQ multiplex PCR; in TCRdb, only in-frame clones are kept and a portion is missing. The repertoire holds approximately 190,000 clones, with approximately 70% as singletons. Sequences were obtained from PBMCs. The chain combines TRBV15 with TRBJ2-7; maybe TRBD1 (5 bases). The sequence derives from a middle-aged man in good health and CMV-seropositive. CDR3 protein: CATSVKRGAYEQYF. In DNA, the CDR3 is TGTGCCACCAGCGTAAAAAGGGGCGCCTACGAGCAGTACTTC.